The 12 T cell receptor beta chains given below trace back to one sample, sequenced in a study of T-cell reconstitution after alpha-beta-depleted transplantation in children. Unique molecular identifiers tagged the TCRbeta library. Each CDR3 protein is one row after TCRdb ran MiXCR on the PCR reads. The sample lists approximately 430,000 distinct CDR3 sequences, 15% to 20% seen once, with just under 30% in the top ten. This specimen was PBMCs, mostly from graft donor cells, taken 360 days after TCRalphabeta/CD19-depleted stem cell transplant. These receptors came from a boy under three years old who had a stem cell transplant for Wiskott-Aldrich syndrome, so the T cells may come from the graft donor.

This clonotype has just a few counts. The chain combines TRBV12-3 or TRBV12-4 with TRBJ2-1; the match to TRBD2 covers 9 bases. This CDR3 has 14 residues. V shed 4 bases, J shed 6 bases, and the junction held 4 bases outside the gene matches. The CDR3 nucleotides read TGTGCCAGCAGTTCAGGCGGGAGGGCCAATGAGCAGTTCTTC. Protein sequence: CASSSGGRANEQFF.

The chain uses TRBV5-6 and TRBJ2-3; TRBD1 aligns across 7 bases. Germline V gene lookup returns CDR1 SGHDT and CDR2 YYEEEE. The CDR3 covers 13 residues. J lost 7 bases, V lost 0 bases, and 2 bases had no gene match. The CDR3 reads CASSLGDSYTQYF. In nucleotides, the CDR3 is TGTGCCAGCAGCTTGGGGGACAGTTATACGCAGTATTTT.

The rearrangement links TRBV6-5 to TRBJ2-3; possible D gene TRBD2, 5 bases. With 6 bases removed from V and 6 bases from J, the gap between germline ends came to 10 bases. In germline, CDR1 is MNHEY, CDR2 SVGAGI. CDR3 size: 12 residues. CDR3 amino acids: CASRGVSDTQYF. CDR3 in DNA: TGTGCCAGCAGGGGAGTCTCGGATACGCAGTATTTT.

This chain joins TRBV3-1 and TRBJ2-3; D is undetermined. This CDR3 is 16 amino acids long. V was trimmed by 1 base and J by 0 bases, leaving 11 bases between them. The V gene's germline CDR1 is LGHDT and CDR2 YNNKEL (reference sequence). The CDR3 DNA reads as TGTGCCAGCAGCCAAGGGCTGGGTACTAGCACAGATACGCAGTATTTT. Translated, it gives CASSQGLGTSTDTQYF.

The rearrangement uses TRBV7-8 and TRBJ2-5; D possibly corresponds to TRBD2 (6 bases). Deletions cut 8 bases from V and 0 bases from J, with 19 bases between. Germline values: CDR1 SGHVS, CDR2 FQNEAQ. The CDR3 is 16 residues long. The CDR3, as DNA: TGTGCCAGCCGTCCGTCTCGCGGGAAGTACCAAGAGACCCAGTACTTC. Translation gives CASRPSRGKYQETQYF.

In its sample, this clonotype was seen a few times. The J gene is TRBJ2-1, the V gene TRBV5-1; 14 nucleotides agree with TRBD2. V lost 4 bases to trimming and J lost 7 bases; unmatched junction nucleotides: 7. Germline assignment: CDR1 SGHRS and CDR2 YFSETQ. The CDR3 loop spans 16 amino acids. DNA of the CDR3: TGCGCCAGCAGCGGAGATCGGACTAGCGGGAGGAATGAGCAGTTCTTC. Protein sequence: CASSGDRTSGRNEQFF.

CDR3 sequence reads: CASSPTVGWGEQYF. CDR3 bases: TGTGCCAGCAGTCCGACAGTGGGTTGGGGCGAGCAGTACTTC. The chain has TRBV12-3 or TRBV12-4 and TRBJ2-7; D is perhaps TRBD1 (5 bases). The V end was cut by 5 bases, the J end by 6 bases, with 17 bases between. CDR3 length: 14 residues.

This clonotype was observed a few times. The chain combines TRBV11-2 with TRBJ2-5; D is possibly TRBD1 or TRBD2 (5 bases each). Germline values: CDR1 SGHAT, CDR2 FQNNGV. CDR3 size: 16 residues. Trimming took off 1 base at V and 5 bases at J, with 17 bases between the two ends. The CDR3 DNA is TGTGCCAGCAGCTTAGTAGTCCCGGGGCCAGGGGAGACCCAGTACTTC. Its protein is CASSLVVPGPGETQYF.

This clonotype was seen more than once but under ten times. The rearrangement links TRBV12-3 or TRBV12-4 to TRBJ2-2, with D perhaps matching TRBD1 or TRBD2 (5 bases each). This CDR3 comprises 15 residues. V gave up 6 bases and J gave up 1 base, with 12 bases separating them. CDR3 DNA: TGTGCCAGCAGATTGGGGGTGGAGAACACCGGGGAGCTGTTTTTT. Its translation is CASRLGVENTGELFF.

There are a few counts of this clonotype. V gene TRBV6-1 combines with J gene TRBJ2-2; D unresolved. The V end was cut by 7 bases, the J end by 2 bases, with 11 bases between. Germline V gene lookup returns CDR1 MNHNS and CDR2 SASEGT. The CDR3 runs 14 residues. Here the CDR3 reads CASKMIRNTGELFF. The DNA for the CDR3 is TGTGCCAGCAAGATGATTCGCAACACCGGGGAGCTGTTTTTT.

This clonotype has a count of ten or more. The chain's CDR3 is CASSLDRNIQYF. The CDR3 coding sequence is TGCGCCAGCAGCCTTGACCGAAACATTCAGTACTTC. The V and J genes are TRBV5-1 and TRBJ2-4; D remains unclear. This CDR3 has 12 residues. Trimming cost V 4 bases and J 6 bases, with 8 bases left between them. The V gene's germline CDR1 is SGHRS and CDR2 YFSETQ.

This clonotype occurred a few times. The V gene is TRBV11-2, the J gene TRBJ2-2; 12 positions agree with TRBD2. V was clipped by 5 bases and J by 4 bases; unmatched bases: 11. The CDR3 spans 18 residues. Per germline, CDR1 SGHAT and CDR2 FQNNGV. In nucleotides, the CDR3 is TGTGCCAGCAGCCAATGGACTAGCGGGGTTCGTATCACCGGGGAGCTGTTTTTT. Translation gives CASSQWTSGVRITGELFF. Filled out from reference TRBV11-2 and TRBJ2-2, the complete variable domain reads EAGVAQSPRYKIIEKRQSVAFWCNPISGHATLYWYQQILGQGPKLLIQFQNNGVVDDSQLPKDRFSAERLKGVDSTLKIQPAKLEDSAVYLCASSQWTSGVRITGELFFGEGSRLTVL.